These 5 T cell receptor beta chains were sequenced from one sample in a study of blood T cell repertoires in COVID-19. TCRdb keeps only in-frame clones here, not all; method: immunoSEQ multiplex PCR. The sample has 430,000 or so clones, around nine tenths seen once. The sequenced sample consisted of PBMCs or T cells enriched from blood (not recorded which). These receptor sequences come from a woman in her 40s who had recovered from COVID-19.

This chain joins TRBV5-4 and TRBJ2-1, with D tentatively TRBD2 (5 bases). The CDR3 spans 15 residues. Germline V gene sequence: CDR1 SGHNT, CDR2 YYREEE (reference sequence). V dropped 0 bases and J dropped 3 bases, with 10 bases sitting between them. In DNA, the CDR3 is TGTGCCAGCAGCTTGGGGGGAGTACGCTACAATGAGCAGTTCTTC. Protein product: CASSLGGVRYNEQFF.

This chain uses TRBV19 with TRBJ1-2; 7 bases align to TRBD1. This CDR3 contains 14 residues. Germline CDR1 and CDR2: LNHDA and SQIVND (reference sequence). The J segment lost 3 bases and the V segment lost 4 bases, leaving 5 bases of the junction unmatched. CDR3 DNA: TGTGCCAGTAGTACCGACAGGGTTTACTATGGCTACACCTTC. Its translation is CASSTDRVYYGYTF.

The chain employs TRBV29-1 and TRBJ1-1; TRBD1 aligns across 7 bases. The CDR3 is 15 residues long. CDR1 and CDR2 from the germline V gene are SQVTM and ANQGSEA. After removal of 6 bases from V and 2 bases from J, the junction contained 12 bases not matched to a gene. The CDR3 DNA sequence: TGCAGCGTCAGCCCGACGACAGGGAGTAACACTGAAGCTTTCTTT. It codes for CSVSPTTGSNTEAFF.

The J gene is TRBJ2-3, the V gene TRBV6-2 or TRBV6-3, with a tentative D call TRBD2 (5 bases). From germline, CDR1 is MNHEY and CDR2 SVGEGT. V was cut by 0 bases and J by 6 bases, with 13 bases left in between. The CDR3 extends over 15 amino acids. The chain's CDR3 is CASSYSATRADTQYF. CDR3 nucleotide sequence: TGTGCCAGCAGTTACTCGGCCACGCGGGCTGATACGCAGTATTTT.

The chain carries TRBV28 and TRBJ1-3, with 9 bases that match TRBD1. The germline gives CDR1 MDHEN, CDR2 SYDVKM. CDR3 length: 18 amino acids. J was trimmed by 3 bases and V by 6 bases; bases with no gene match: 15. The CDR3 bases are TGTGCCAGCAGCCCTAGGAACTGGAGACAGGGGGATGGAAACACCATATATTTT. Its translation: CASSPRNWRQGDGNTIYF.